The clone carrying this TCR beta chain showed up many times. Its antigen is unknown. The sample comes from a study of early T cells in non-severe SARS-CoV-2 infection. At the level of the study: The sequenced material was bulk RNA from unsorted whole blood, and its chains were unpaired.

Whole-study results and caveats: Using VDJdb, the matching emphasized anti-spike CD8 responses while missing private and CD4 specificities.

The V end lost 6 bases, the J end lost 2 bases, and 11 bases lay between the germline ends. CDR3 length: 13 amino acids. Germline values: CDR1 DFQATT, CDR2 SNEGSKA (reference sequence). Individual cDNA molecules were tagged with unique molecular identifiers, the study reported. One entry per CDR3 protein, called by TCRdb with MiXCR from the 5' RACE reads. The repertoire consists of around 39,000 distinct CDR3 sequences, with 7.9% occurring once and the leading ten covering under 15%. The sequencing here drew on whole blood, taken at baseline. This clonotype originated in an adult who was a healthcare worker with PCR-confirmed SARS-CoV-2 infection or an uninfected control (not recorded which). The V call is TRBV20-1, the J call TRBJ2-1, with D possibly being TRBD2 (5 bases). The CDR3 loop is CSAGGPTYNEQFF. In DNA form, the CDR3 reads TGCAGTGCAGGAGGTCCGACCTACAATGAGCAGTTCTTC.